This T cell receptor beta chain was found in a study of vaccination and CD4 T cells after COVID-19 (dated by TCRdb to 2021 to 2024). About the study as a whole: Convalescent patients had a positive SARS-CoV-2 result on nasal swab PCR, and of these patients, several had mild disease and one had severe disease. The convalescent cohort comprised six males and four females, including two Hispanic individuals, seven Caucasians, two Asians and one multiracial person. Participants got two doses of the Pfizer-BioNTech BNT162b2 vaccine (n=8) or two doses of the Moderna mRNA-1273 vaccine (n=2). Post-COVID blood samples were collected from convalescent patients a median of roughly 100 days after diagnosis, with a range of about 30 to 170 days. Post-vaccine blood samples were taken a median of approximately 76 days after the second vaccine dose, with a range of roughly 13 to 250 days. Overlapping spike peptide pools from SARS-CoV-2 and from the common cold coronaviruses HCoV-NL63, HCoV-OC43 and HCoV-229E were used as culture stimuli. In control cultures, a CEFX viral epitope pool was used as positive control, an HIV-1 Nef peptide pool was used as negative control, or no peptide was added. The spike-specific CD4+ TCR repertoire was compared before and after mRNA vaccination in approximately ten COVID-19 convalescent patients and 4 infection-naive healthy vaccine recipients. Broad study findings and their caveats: Among the post-vaccine SARS-CoV-2-reactive clones in convalescent patients, a median about 86% showed up only after vaccination, which suggests vaccine-specific priming. The study included relatively few convalescent patients and did not analyze early timepoints after natural infection. The median number of SARS-CoV-2-reactive clonotypes rose from around 20 after infection to a few dozen after vaccination, but the change was not significant. In convalescent patients, nearly all vaccine-specific clones (304 of 307) were found to be mono-reactive for SARS-CoV-2 spike rather than cross-reactive with common cold coronaviruses.

The meaning of the sample's treatment or condition label: approximately nine-day PBMC culture with coronavirus spike peptide pools or control peptides (ViraFEST assay). The ViraFEST assay, used in the study, expanded antigen-specific T cells with peptide pools and then identified the expanded clonotypes through TCR sequencing. The positive SARS-CoV-2 PCR tests of the convalescent patients were dated from March to December 2020, before the Alpha, Beta and Delta variants emerged in the United States. Approximately 1.8 million PBMCs per well were cultured in IMDM with roughly 5% human AB serum and 7.5 to 10 IU/ml IL-2, plus 10 ug/ml peptide pools. Half of the culture medium was replaced with fresh IL-2-containing medium on days 3 and 7. After around 11 days of culture, CD4+ T cells were isolated by negative selection with the EasySep CD4+ T cell isolation kit. Ficoll-Paque Plus gradient centrifugation was used to isolate PBMCs from whole blood, and the isolated PBMCs were then either used fresh or cryopreserved at -140C. In general, triplicate wells were set up for every culture condition.

Libraries came from PCR. At the Johns Hopkins FTIC core, DNA from the cultured CD4+ T cells underwent TCR sequencing with the Oncomine TCR Beta short-read assay. The QIAamp micro DNA kit was used to extract genomic DNA from the cultured CD4+ T cells. The Oncomine TCR Beta libraries from cultured CD4+ T cells were pooled using unique dual indexes and then sequenced on an Illumina iSeq 100. In the original analysis: Non-productive sequences were filtered out, and CDR3s that did not start with C, did not end with F or W, or were shorter than 7 amino acids were discarded. The MANAFEST web application was used to identify antigen-specific clonotypes by comparing peptide-stimulated wells against reference wells and other culture wells. Positive clones required FDR below 0.05, an odds ratio above 5, and productive frequency above 0.1% in at least two of three replicate wells. Cross-reactive clonotypes were defined as significantly expanded in both SARS-CoV-2 spike wells and at least one common cold coronavirus spike condition. Using R version 3.6.1, CDR3 homology was evaluated through Levenshtein distances (stringdist) along with unrooted phylogenetic trees (ape). The public reads were run again by TCRdb, first through fastp at Q25 and then through MiXCR, and only productive beta chains were kept. One record per CDR3 amino acid sequence lists the most common genes and DNA. The V and J calls and clone size come from TCRdb's table, not from the authors' own analysis. This sample holds around 5,000 distinct CDR3 sequences; 48% were observed only once. The ten largest make up roughly 30% of the sample.

This clonotype has just a few counts. The clone's antigen remains unknown. Qualities for individual bases were not recorded, and no much larger clone is one base off. The sample taken for sequencing was CD4+ T cells from blood, cultured in vitro. The source of this sequence is a human donor who had recovered from COVID-19.

The DNA sequence is TGCAGTGCTAGAGTGGCCGGACAGGGGGTTTTTCAGCCCCAGCATTTT. Its translation is CSARVAGQGVFQPQHF. Here the chain combines TRBV20-1 and TRBJ1-5; 10 middle bases align to TRBD1. From cysteine to phenylalanine, the CDR3 is 16 amino acids long. CDR3 DNA only is kept here, 48 bases in frame from base 1. V is cut back by 1 base and J by 6 bases, with 9 bases in the junction unmatched. For CDR1 and CDR2, the germline V gene (reference sequence) lists DFQATT and SNEGSKA.